This T cell receptor beta chain was identified in a study of T cells in Graves' hyperthyroidism and ophthalmopathy. Amplified TCR beta CDR3 regions came from RNA transcripts. HTBI primers were employed in a first-round RT-PCR of the TCR CDR3. TCRdb recomputed calls from the multiplex PCR reads with MiXCR, one row per CDR3 protein. The data contain hundreds of thousands of distinct CDR3 sequences, around 18% of them singletons. Uncontrolled infection, other autoimmune disease, pregnancy or lactation barred patients from enrollment. Source material for PBMCs was 9 to 10 ml fresh peripheral blood. Ten or more counts support this clonotype. CDR1 is MDHEN, CDR2 SYDVKM, per germline. The V gene lost 6 bases and the J gene lost 5 bases, with 14 bases spanning the gap. CDR3 size: 14 residues.

Sequencing input: blood. The receptor was isolated from a man aged 35 to 55 with Graves' hyperthyroidism. The V gene is TRBV28, the J gene TRBJ1-5; weak D call: TRBD1 (6 bases). This chain's CDR3 is CASRQSGGYQPQHF. In DNA form, the CDR3 reads TGTGCCAGCAGGCAGAGCGGGGGCTATCAGCCCCAGCATTTT.